This note documents a single TCR beta chain sequence. The antigen is not known. This record belongs to a study of shared clonotypes between healthy human individuals. Findings and limits, study-wide: Exclusively blood specimens were collected; tissue repertoires likely differ. Generation of non-shared clonotypes was less probable than generation of clonotypes shared by all four donors.

Into CD45RA+ naive and CD45RA-negative memory subsets, the CD4+ cells were split. Sequenced by immunoSEQ multiplex PCR; TCRdb stores in-frame clones only, minus some. The table records 2,500,000 or so clones, 90% to 95% of them present only once. The source of this sequence is a young man in good health. Some clones in this sample may be carry-over from other donors' samples. Sequencing was performed on naive CD4+ T cells from PBMCs. As for subset: CD45RA+ positively selected.

CDR3 sequence: CASSRTGRDTEAFF. In DNA form, the CDR3 reads TGTGCCAGCAGTCGGACAGGTAGGGACACTGAAGCTTTCTTT. The chain employs TRBV2 and TRBJ1-1, with 7 bases fitting TRBD1. Germline CDR1 is SNHLY and CDR2 is FYNNEI. Trimming removed 5 bases from V and 3 bases from J; junction bases left unmatched: 6. The CDR3 has 14 amino acids.